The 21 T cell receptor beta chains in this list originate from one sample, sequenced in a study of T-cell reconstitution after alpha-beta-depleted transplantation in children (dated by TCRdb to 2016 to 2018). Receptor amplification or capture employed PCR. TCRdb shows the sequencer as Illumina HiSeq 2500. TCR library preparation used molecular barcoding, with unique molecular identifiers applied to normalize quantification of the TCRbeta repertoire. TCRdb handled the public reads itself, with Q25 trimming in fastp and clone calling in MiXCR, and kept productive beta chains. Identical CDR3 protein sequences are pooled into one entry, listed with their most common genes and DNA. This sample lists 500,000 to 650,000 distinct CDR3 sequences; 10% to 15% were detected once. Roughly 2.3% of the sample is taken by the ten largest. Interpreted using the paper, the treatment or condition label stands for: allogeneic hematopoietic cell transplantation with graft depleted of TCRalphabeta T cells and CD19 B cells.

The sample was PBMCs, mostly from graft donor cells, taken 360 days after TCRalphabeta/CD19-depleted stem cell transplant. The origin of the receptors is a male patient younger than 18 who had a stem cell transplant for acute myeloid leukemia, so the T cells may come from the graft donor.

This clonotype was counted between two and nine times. Here the CDR3 reads CASSQDDGRAHETQYF. The CDR3 nucleotides are TGTGCCAGCAGCCAAGACGACGGGAGGGCCCATGAGACCCAGTACTTC. The V gene is TRBV14, the J gene TRBJ2-5; 8 positions agree with TRBD2. The trim removed 0 bases at V and 5 bases at J, leaving 8 bases unmatched. The CDR3 contains 16 residues. The germline V gene encodes CDR1 SGHDN and CDR2 FVKESK.

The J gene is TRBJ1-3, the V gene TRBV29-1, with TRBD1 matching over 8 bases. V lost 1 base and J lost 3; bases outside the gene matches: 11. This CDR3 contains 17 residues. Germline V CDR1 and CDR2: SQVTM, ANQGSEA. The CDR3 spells CSVEGNGQGSFGNTIYF. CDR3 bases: TGCAGCGTTGAAGGTAACGGACAGGGCAGCTTTGGAAACACCATATATTTT.

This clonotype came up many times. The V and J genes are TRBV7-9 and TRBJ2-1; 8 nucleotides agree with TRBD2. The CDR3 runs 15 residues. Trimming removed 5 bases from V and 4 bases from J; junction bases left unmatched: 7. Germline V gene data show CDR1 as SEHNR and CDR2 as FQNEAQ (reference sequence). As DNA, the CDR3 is TGTGCCAGCAGCCTGCCCGGACTAGCTTACAATGAGCAGTTCTTC. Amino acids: CASSLPGLAYNEQFF. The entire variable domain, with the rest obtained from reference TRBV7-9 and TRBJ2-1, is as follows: DTGVSQNPRHKITKRGQNVTFRCDPISEHNRLYWYRQTLGQGPEFLTYFQNEAQLEKSRLLSDRFSAERPKGSFSTLEIQRTEQGDSAMYLCASSLPGLAYNEQFFGPGTRLTVL.

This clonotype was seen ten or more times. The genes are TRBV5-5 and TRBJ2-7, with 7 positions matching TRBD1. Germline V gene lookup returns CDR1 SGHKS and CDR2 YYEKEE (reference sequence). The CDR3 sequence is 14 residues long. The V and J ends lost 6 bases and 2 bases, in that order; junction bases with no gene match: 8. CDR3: CASIRGTAAYEQYF. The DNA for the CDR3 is TGTGCCAGCATTAGAGGGACAGCCGCCTACGAGCAGTACTTC.

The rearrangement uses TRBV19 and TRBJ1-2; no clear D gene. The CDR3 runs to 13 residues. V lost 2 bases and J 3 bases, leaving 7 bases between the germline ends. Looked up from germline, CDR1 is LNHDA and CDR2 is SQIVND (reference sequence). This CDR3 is CASSITQDYGYTF. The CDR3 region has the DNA TGTGCCAGTAGTATAACGCAGGACTATGGCTACACCTTC.

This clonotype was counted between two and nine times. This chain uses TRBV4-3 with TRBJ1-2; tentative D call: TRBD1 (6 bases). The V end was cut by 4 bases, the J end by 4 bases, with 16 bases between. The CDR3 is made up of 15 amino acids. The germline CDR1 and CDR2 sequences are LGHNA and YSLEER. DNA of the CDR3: TGCGCCAGCAGCCGGGGACACCGGGTGAGCTATGGCTACACCTTC. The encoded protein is CASSRGHRVSYGYTF.

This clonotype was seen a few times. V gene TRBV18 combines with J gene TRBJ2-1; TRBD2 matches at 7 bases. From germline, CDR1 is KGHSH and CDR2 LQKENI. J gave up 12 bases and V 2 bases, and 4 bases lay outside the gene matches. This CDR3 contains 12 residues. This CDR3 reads CASSPVTSAQFF. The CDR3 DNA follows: TGTGCCAGCTCACCAGTAACTAGCGCGCAGTTCTTC.

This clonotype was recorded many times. The CDR3 protein is CASSFRPPGSDTQYF. DNA of the CDR3: TGTGCCAGCAGTTTCCGGCCCCCGGGCAGCGATACGCAGTATTTT. The chain couples TRBV28 to TRBJ2-3; D ambiguous. Germline assignment: CDR1 MDHEN and CDR2 SYDVKM. Trimming shortened V by 3 bases and J by 6 bases, and 16 bases separated the two germline ends. This CDR3 spans 15 amino acids.

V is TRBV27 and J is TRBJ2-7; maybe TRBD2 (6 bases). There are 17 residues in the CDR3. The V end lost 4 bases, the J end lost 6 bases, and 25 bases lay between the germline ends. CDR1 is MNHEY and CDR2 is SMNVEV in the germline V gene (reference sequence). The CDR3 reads CASSWRTSSAGPGEQYF. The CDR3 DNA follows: TGTGCCAGCAGTTGGCGGACGTCGTCGGCGGGACCGGGCGAGCAGTACTTC.

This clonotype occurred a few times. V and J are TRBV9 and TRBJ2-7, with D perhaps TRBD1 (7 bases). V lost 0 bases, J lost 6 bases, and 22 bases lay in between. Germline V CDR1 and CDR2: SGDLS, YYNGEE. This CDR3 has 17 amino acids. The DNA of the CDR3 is TGTGCCAGCAGCGTAGATGTTCAGGGGGGACTTCTCTCCGAGCAGTACTTC. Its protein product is CASSVDVQGGLLSEQYF. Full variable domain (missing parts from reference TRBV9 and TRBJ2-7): DSGVTQTPKHLITATGQRVTLRCSPRSGDLSVYWYQQSLDQGLQFLIQYYNGEERAKGNILERFSAQQFPDLHSELNLSSLELGDSALYFCASSVDVQGGLLSEQYFGPGTRLTVT.

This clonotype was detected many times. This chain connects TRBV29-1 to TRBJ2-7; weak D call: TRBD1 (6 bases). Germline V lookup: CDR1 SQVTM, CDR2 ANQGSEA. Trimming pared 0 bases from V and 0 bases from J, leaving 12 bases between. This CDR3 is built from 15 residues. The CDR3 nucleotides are TGCAGCGTTGAAGATCGGACAGTGAGCTCCTACGAGCAGTACTTC. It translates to CSVEDRTVSSYEQYF.

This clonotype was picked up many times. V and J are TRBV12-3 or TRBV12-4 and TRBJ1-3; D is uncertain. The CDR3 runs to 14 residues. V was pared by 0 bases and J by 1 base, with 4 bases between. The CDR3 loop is CASSLALSGNTIYF. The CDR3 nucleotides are TGTGCCAGCAGTTTAGCCCTTTCTGGAAACACCATATATTTT.

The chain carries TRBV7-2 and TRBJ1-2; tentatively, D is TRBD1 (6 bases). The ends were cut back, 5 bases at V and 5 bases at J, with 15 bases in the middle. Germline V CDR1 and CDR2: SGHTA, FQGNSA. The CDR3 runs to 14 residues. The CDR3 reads CASSLDRWEYGYTF. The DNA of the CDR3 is TGTGCCAGCAGCCTCGACAGGTGGGAATATGGCTACACCTTC.

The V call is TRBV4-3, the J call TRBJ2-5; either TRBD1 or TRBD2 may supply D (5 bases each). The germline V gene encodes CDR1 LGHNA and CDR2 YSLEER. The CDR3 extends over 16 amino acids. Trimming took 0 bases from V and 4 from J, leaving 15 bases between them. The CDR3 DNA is TGCGCCAGCAGCCAAGATAGGTTGAGGGGTGGAGAGACCCAGTACTTC. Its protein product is CASSQDRLRGGETQYF.

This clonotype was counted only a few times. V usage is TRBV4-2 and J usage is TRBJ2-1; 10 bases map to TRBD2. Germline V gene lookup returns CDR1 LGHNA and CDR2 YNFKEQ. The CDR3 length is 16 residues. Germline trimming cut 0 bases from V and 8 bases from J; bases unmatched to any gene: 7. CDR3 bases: TGTGCCAGCAGCCAAGAAAAACTAGCGGGGCTAGATGAGCAGTTCTTC. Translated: CASSQEKLAGLDEQFF.

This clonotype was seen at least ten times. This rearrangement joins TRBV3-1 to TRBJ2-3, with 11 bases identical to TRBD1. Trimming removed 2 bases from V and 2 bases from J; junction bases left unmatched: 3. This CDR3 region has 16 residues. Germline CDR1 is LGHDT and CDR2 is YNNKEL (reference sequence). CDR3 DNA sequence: TGTGCCAGCAGCCAAAGGGACAGGGGGGCCACAGATACGCAGTATTTT. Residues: CASSQRDRGATDTQYF.

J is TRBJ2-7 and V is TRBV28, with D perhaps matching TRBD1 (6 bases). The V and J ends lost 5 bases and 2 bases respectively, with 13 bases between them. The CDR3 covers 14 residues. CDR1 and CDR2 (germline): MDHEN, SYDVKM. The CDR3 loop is CASSPQGFTYEQYF. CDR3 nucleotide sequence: TGTGCCAGCAGTCCGCAGGGGTTCACCTACGAGCAGTACTTC.

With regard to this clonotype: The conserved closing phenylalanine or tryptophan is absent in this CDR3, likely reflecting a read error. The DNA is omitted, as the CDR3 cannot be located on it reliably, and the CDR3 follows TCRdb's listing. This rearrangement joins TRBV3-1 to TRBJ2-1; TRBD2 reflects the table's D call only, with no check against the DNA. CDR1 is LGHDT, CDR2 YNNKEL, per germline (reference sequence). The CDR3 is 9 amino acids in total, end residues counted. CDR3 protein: CASSQLAPG.

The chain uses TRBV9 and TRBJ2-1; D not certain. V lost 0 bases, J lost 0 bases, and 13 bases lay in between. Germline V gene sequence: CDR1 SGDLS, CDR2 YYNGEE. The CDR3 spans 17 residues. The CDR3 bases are TGTGCCAGCAGCGTAGGGGTCCTCCTCAGCTCCTACAATGAGCAGTTCTTC. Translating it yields CASSVGVLLSSYNEQFF. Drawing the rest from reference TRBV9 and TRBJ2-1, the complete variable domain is DSGVTQTPKHLITATGQRVTLRCSPRSGDLSVYWYQQSLDQGLQFLIQYYNGEERAKGNILERFSAQQFPDLHSELNLSSLELGDSALYFCASSVGVLLSSYNEQFFGPGTRLTVL.

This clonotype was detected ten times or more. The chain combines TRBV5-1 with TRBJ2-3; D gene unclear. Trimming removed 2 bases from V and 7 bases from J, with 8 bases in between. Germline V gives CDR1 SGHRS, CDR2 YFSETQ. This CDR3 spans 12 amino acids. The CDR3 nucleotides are TGCGCCAGCAGCTTCCTAGAAAATACGCAGTATTTT. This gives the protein CASSFLENTQYF.

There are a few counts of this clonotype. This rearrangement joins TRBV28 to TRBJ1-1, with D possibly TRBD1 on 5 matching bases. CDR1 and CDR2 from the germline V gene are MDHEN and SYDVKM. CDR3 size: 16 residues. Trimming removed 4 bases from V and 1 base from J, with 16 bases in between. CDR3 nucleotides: TGTGCCAGCAGTTATCCTCTAATTACAGGGAACACTGAAGCTTTCTTT. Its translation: CASSYPLITGNTEAFF.